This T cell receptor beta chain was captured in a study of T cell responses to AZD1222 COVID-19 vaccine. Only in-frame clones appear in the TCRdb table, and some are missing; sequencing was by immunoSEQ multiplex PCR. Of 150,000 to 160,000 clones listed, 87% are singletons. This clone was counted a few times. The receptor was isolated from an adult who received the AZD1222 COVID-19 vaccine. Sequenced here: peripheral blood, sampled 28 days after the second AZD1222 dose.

The CDR3 sequence is CAGFGIYGYTF. CDR3 nucleotide sequence: TGTGCCGGATTCGGAATCTATGGCTACACCTTC. This chain uses TRBV7-9 with TRBJ1-2, with D unclear. Trimming removed 11 bases at V and 4 bases at J, with 11 bases between. The CDR3 has 11 amino acids. Germline CDR1 SEHNR, CDR2 FQNEAQ (reference sequence).